This T cell receptor (beta chain) was captured in a study of shared clonotypes between healthy human individuals. Study-level results: Only a few donors were included, so the genetic and exposure-history diversity represented was limited.

The repertoire was sequenced with immunoSEQ multiplex PCR; TCRdb's copy has only in-frame clones and lacks some. The sample has some 500,000 clones, roughly 85% seen once. About this clone itself: The antigen is not known.

The sequencing sample was made of PBMCs. This receptor was obtained from a woman aged 40 to 50 in good health. Some clones in this sample may be carry-over from other donors' samples.

CDR3 in amino acids: CASSLEGLEIAKNIQYF. In DNA, the CDR3 is TGCGCCAGCAGCTTGGAGGGGCTAGAAATAGCCAAAAACATTCAGTACTTC. V and J are TRBV5-1 and TRBJ2-4; a weak D match, TRBD1 (5 bases). Deletions cut 0 bases from V and 0 bases from J, with 13 bases between. The CDR3 loop spans 17 amino acids. Germline lookup yields CDR1 SGHRS and CDR2 YFSETQ.